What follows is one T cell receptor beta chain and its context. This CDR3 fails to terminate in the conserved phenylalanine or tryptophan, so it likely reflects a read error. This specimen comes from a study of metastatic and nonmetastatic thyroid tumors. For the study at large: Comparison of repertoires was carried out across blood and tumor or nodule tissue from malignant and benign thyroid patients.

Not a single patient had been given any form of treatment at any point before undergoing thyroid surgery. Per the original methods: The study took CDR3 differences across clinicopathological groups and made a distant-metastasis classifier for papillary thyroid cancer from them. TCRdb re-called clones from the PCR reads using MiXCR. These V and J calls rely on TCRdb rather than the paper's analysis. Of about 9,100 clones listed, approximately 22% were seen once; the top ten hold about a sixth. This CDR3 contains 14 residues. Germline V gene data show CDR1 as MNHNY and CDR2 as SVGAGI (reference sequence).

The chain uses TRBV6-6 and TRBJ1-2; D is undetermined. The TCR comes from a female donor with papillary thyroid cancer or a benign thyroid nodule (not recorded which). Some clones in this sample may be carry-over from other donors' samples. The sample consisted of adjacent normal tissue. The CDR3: CSSSYSFGGDGYTS. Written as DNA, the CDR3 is TGTTCCAGCAGTTACTCGTTCGGTGGGGATGGCTACACCTCC.